The clone carrying this T cell receptor beta chain has just a few counts. Libraries were prepared by immunoSEQ multiplex PCR; TCRdb keeps only in-frame clonotypes and omits some of them. The data show about 300,000 clones, about 82% seen once. Germline-derived CDR1 and CDR2 are SGHVS and FQNEAQ. The V end lost 0 bases, the J end lost 0 bases, and 11 bases lay between the germline ends. This CDR3 has 16 residues. This specimen belongs to a study of blood T cell repertoires in COVID-19. Across the study: Acute and convalescent COVID-19 samples came from the United States, Italy and Spain.

Specimen: peripheral blood. This clonotype originated in a woman aged 45-65 years with acute or convalescent COVID-19. The rearrangement links TRBV7-8 to TRBJ1-1; D is unresolved. Here the CDR3 reads CASSLASTHMNTEAFF. The CDR3 DNA follows: TGTGCCAGCAGCTTAGCCTCGACTCACATGAACACTGAAGCTTTCTTT.